Detailed here is one T cell receptor (beta chain). The authors' processing: Using reference gene primer amplification, nucleated cell counts were estimated. Profiling relied on immunoSEQ multiplex PCR, and the TCRdb table lists in-frame clones only, not all of them. For V, J and clone size, that table is used; D and trimming come from the DNA. This table has about 140,000 clones, around 81% appearing once. This sample stems from a study of blood T cell repertoires in COVID-19. Study-level background: Samples came from the United States, Italy and Spain, spanning acute and convalescent COVID-19. Nucleic acid was either cDNA or gDNA, and it came from T cells, B-cell-depleted T cells, or PBMCs.

The germline V and J ends were trimmed by 0 bases and 6 bases, with 12 bases remaining between them. Germline CDR1 SGHNT, CDR2 YYREEE (reference sequence). There are 15 residues in the CDR3. The sample taken for sequencing was peripheral blood. This receptor was identified in a woman in her forties or fifties with acute or convalescent COVID-19. The chain is built from TRBV5-4 and TRBJ1-4; D remains unclear. DNA of the CDR3: TGTGCCAGCAGCTTGGCGAGAGGGATGGATGAAAAACTGTTTTTT. Residues: CASSLARGMDEKLFF.